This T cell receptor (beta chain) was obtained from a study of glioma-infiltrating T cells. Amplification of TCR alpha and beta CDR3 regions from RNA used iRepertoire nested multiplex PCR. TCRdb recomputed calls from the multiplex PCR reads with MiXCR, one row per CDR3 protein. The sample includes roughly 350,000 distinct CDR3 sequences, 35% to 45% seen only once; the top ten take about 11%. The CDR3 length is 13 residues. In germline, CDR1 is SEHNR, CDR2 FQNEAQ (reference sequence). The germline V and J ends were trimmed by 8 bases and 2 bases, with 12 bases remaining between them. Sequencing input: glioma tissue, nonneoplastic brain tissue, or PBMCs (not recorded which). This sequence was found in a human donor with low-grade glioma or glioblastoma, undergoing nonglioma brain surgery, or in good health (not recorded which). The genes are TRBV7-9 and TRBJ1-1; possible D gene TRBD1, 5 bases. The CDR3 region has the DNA TGTGCCAGCGGACGCCAGGGAAACACTGAAGCTTTCTTT. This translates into CASGRQGNTEAFF.